The clone carrying this TCR beta chain was counted only a few times. Antigen: not known. This specimen comes from a study of T cells in tumors after PD-1 blockade. Germline CDR1 and CDR2: LNHDA and SQIVND (reference sequence). This CDR3 is built from 16 residues. V was clipped by 3 bases and J by 1 base, with 13 bases between them. Repertoires were generated with immunoSEQ multiplex PCR, while TCRdb's copy carries only in-frame clones and drops some. The table shows about 13,000 clones, with about 62% occurring only once. Whole-study findings and limits: Roughly 42% of tumor TCR clonotypes were also found in blood.

This clonotype originated in a human donor with cutaneous squamous cell carcinoma. V and J are TRBV19 and TRBJ2-1; possible D gene TRBD2, 6 bases. Sequenced material: tumor tissue, taken before anti-PD-1 treatment. The CDR3 nucleotides read TGTGCCAGTAGTATGTGGTCTAGCGCTTCCTACAATGAGCAGTTCTTC. Its protein product is CASSMWSSASYNEQFF.